This TCR beta chain was sequenced in a study of CD8 T cells in Susac syndrome. In germline, CDR1 is WSHSY, CDR2 SAAADI. The CDR3 is 11 residues long. With 3 bases removed from V and 8 bases from J, the gap between germline ends came to 7 bases. Random hexamers were used to reverse transcribe the RNA input (about 0.5 to 1 ug). One entry per CDR3 protein, called by TCRdb with MiXCR from the immunoSEQ multiplex PCR reads. The data hold about 440,000 distinct CDR3 sequences, with 85% observed a single time. This receptor was taken from a human donor with multiple sclerosis. V is TRBV10-2 and J is TRBJ1-2; no clear D. The material sequenced was CD8+ T cells from PBMCs. The CDR3 DNA sequence: TGCGCCAGCAGTGACAGCAGCGGCTACACCTTC. This translates into CASSDSSGYTF.